This TCR beta chain stems from a study of T cell responses to AZD1222 COVID-19 vaccine. Across the study: Pooling was applied to second doses at about 4 or about 12 weeks.

General study results and limits: Recipients of two AZD1222 doses showed rising Spike-specific TCR breadth and depth. Unmutated variant regions reportedly attract nearly half of all spike-specific TCRs. Sampled repertoires all dated from after the peak T cell response.

Germline CDR1 and CDR2: KGHDR and SFDVKD. With 7 bases clipped from V and 6 bases from J, the junction kept 6 bases outside the gene matches. The CDR3 spans 14 residues. With regard to this clone: Antigen: not known.

Sequencing was performed with immunoSEQ multiplex PCR; in TCRdb, only in-frame clones are kept and a portion is missing. The sample shows fewer than 200,000 clones, roughly 92% of them seen only once. The source material was peripheral blood, sampled on day 0 of AZD1222 vaccination. This TCR came from an adult in good health. The V gene is TRBV24-1, the J gene TRBJ2-1; 9 bases fit TRBD1. CDR3 amino acids: CATSPGQGPNEQFF. The CDR3 region has the DNA TGTGCCACCAGCCCGGGACAGGGACCCAATGAGCAGTTCTTC.